This entry lists 13 T cell receptor beta chains sequenced from one sample in a study of T cell responses to AZD1222 COVID-19 vaccine. TCRdb's copy holds only in-frame clones and misses some; the assay was immunoSEQ multiplex PCR. Counted here are fewer than 150,000 clones, about nine tenths occurring once; the ten biggest clones make up roughly 3.1%. The sample in question was peripheral blood, obtained on day 0 of AZD1222 vaccination. All receptors come from an adult in good health.

The chain carries TRBV11-3 and TRBJ2-2; 8 bases are a match to TRBD1. The CDR3 consists of 15 residues. With V trimmed by 5 bases and J by 6 bases, 8 bases remained unmatched. Germline loops: CDR1 SGHNT, CDR2 YENEEA. In DNA form, the CDR3 reads TGTGCCAGCAGCACGGACAGGGCAGGGGCCGGGGAGCTGTTTTTT. Translation: CASSTDRAGAGELFF.

The CDR3 nucleotides are TGTGCCAGCACCTCAGTAGCGGGATACGATACGCAGTATTTT. Its translation: CASTSVAGYDTQYF. The chain joins TRBV6-5 to TRBJ2-3, with 8 bases identical to TRBD2. Germline assignment: CDR1 MNHEY and CDR2 SVGAGI. Trimming took 7 bases from V and 6 from J; bases not matched to a gene: 9. The CDR3 runs to 14 residues.

The J gene is TRBJ2-1, the V gene TRBV7-3; 7 bases map to TRBD1. The CDR3 runs 15 residues. From germline, CDR1 is SGHTA and CDR2 FQGTGA. V dropped 5 bases and J dropped 6; count of bases not matched to a gene: 10. The CDR3 DNA reads TGTGCCAGCAGCCCCCAAGGGGGCAGGCCCAATGAGCAGTTCTTC. This codes for CASSPQGGRPNEQFF.

This clone occurred once. V and J are TRBV7-3 and TRBJ1-1, with D perhaps matching TRBD1 (5 bases). CDR1 is SGHTA and CDR2 is FQGTGA in the germline V gene. V lost 5 bases and J lost 4, with 14 bases in between. CDR3 length equals 14 residues. The DNA of the CDR3 is TGTGCCAGCAGCCCCGGGGGATCGACCACTGAAGCTTTCTTT. This codes for CASSPGGSTTEAFF.

The V and J genes are TRBV9 and TRBJ2-3, with D possibly TRBD1 on 6 matching bases. The V gene's germline CDR1 is SGDLS and CDR2 YYNGEE. This CDR3 comprises 15 residues. The V end lost 4 bases, the J end lost 4 bases, and 16 bases lay between the germline ends. CDR3 sequence: CASSPRRQVADTQYF. DNA of the CDR3: TGTGCCAGCAGCCCACGACGACAGGTCGCAGATACGCAGTATTTT.

This clone appeared once. The chain employs TRBV7-2 and TRBJ2-5, with TRBD2 matching 9 bases. The germline V gene encodes CDR1 SGHTA and CDR2 FQGNSA. V lost 3 bases, J lost 9 bases, and 8 bases stayed unmatched. CDR3 length: 14 residues. The CDR3 protein is CASSLTSGSGAQYF. In DNA, the CDR3 is TGTGCCAGCAGCTTGACTAGCGGTAGCGGGGCCCAGTACTTC. Full variable domain (missing parts from reference TRBV7-2 and TRBJ2-5): GAGVSQSPSNKVTEKGKDVELRCDPISGHTALYWYRQSLGQGLEFLIYFQGNSAPDKSGLPSDRFSAERTGGSVSTLTIQRTQQEDSAVYLCASSLTSGSGAQYFGPGTRLLVL.

The chain recombines TRBV6-2 or TRBV6-3 with TRBJ2-7, with D unclear. The CDR3 totals 11 residues. CDR1 MNHEY and CDR2 SVGEGT come from the germline V gene. V lost 5 bases and J 2 bases, leaving 4 bases between the germline ends. Written as DNA, the CDR3 is TGTGCCAGCAGTCGCGCCTACGAGCAGTACTTC. As protein: CASSRAYEQYF.

The genes are TRBV7-2 and TRBJ2-7; 8 bases align to TRBD2. The ends lost 1 base at V and 2 bases at J; junction bases unmatched: 7. This CDR3 is 16 amino acids long. CDR1 and CDR2 from the germline V gene are SGHTA and FQGNSA. CDR3 DNA sequence: TGTGCCAGCAGCTTAGTGTCTACTAGCGGTACCTACGAGCAGTACTTC. Translated, it gives CASSLVSTSGTYEQYF.

The chain is built from TRBV2 and TRBJ2-3, with 7 bases that match TRBD2. J lost 1 base, V lost 4 bases, and 5 bases had no gene match. This CDR3 is 15 amino acids long. CDR1 and CDR2 from the germline V gene are SNHLY and FYNNEI. In nucleotides, the CDR3 is TGTGCCAGCAGTGTGTTTCGGGGGGGCACAGATACGCAGTATTTT. This gives the protein CASSVFRGGTDTQYF.

This clone was observed a single time. The chain joins TRBV5-1 to TRBJ2-1; the D is unclear. V gave up 4 bases and J gave up 0 bases, with 20 bases separating them. The CDR3 runs 18 residues. The germline V gene has CDR1 SGHRS and CDR2 YFSETQ. The chain's CDR3 is CASSPQTPTAYSYNEQFF. The CDR3 region has the DNA TGCGCCAGCAGCCCACAAACCCCCACAGCGTACTCCTACAATGAGCAGTTCTTC.

The table lists this clone with a count of one. V gene TRBV24-1 combines with J gene TRBJ2-2; 9 positions match TRBD2. CDR1 and CDR2 (germline): KGHDR, SFDVKD. V shed 2 bases and J 6 bases; nucleotides not matched to a gene: 6. This CDR3 has 16 amino acids. The CDR3 sequence is CATSDWREGLPGELFF. Here the CDR3 DNA reads TGTGCCACCAGTGATTGGCGGGAGGGCCTTCCCGGGGAGCTGTTTTTT.

The gene calls are TRBV2 and TRBJ1-5, with D unresolved. The CDR3 sequence is 13 residues long. V was pared by 0 bases and J by 9 bases, with 9 bases between. The germline CDR1 and CDR2 sequences are SNHLY and FYNNEI. CDR3 protein: CASSEATVGPQHF. As DNA, the CDR3 is TGTGCCAGCAGTGAAGCTACGGTAGGGCCCCAGCATTTT. The full variable domain, its missing parts supplied by reference TRBV2 and TRBJ1-5, is EPEVTQTPSHQVTQMGQEVILRCVPISNHLYFYWYRQILGQKVEFLVSFYNNEISEKSEIFDDQFSVERPDGSNFTLKIRSTKLEDSAMYFCASSEATVGPQHFGDGTRLSIL.

V usage is TRBV5-6 and J usage is TRBJ1-2; D is unresolved. V lost 0 bases, J lost 4 bases, and 13 bases lay in between. Per the germline V gene, CDR1 is SGHDT and CDR2 is YYEEEE. CDR3 length: 15 amino acids. The CDR3: CASSLDSDLLYGYTF. The CDR3 coding sequence is TGTGCCAGCAGCTTGGACAGCGACCTCCTCTATGGCTACACCTTC.